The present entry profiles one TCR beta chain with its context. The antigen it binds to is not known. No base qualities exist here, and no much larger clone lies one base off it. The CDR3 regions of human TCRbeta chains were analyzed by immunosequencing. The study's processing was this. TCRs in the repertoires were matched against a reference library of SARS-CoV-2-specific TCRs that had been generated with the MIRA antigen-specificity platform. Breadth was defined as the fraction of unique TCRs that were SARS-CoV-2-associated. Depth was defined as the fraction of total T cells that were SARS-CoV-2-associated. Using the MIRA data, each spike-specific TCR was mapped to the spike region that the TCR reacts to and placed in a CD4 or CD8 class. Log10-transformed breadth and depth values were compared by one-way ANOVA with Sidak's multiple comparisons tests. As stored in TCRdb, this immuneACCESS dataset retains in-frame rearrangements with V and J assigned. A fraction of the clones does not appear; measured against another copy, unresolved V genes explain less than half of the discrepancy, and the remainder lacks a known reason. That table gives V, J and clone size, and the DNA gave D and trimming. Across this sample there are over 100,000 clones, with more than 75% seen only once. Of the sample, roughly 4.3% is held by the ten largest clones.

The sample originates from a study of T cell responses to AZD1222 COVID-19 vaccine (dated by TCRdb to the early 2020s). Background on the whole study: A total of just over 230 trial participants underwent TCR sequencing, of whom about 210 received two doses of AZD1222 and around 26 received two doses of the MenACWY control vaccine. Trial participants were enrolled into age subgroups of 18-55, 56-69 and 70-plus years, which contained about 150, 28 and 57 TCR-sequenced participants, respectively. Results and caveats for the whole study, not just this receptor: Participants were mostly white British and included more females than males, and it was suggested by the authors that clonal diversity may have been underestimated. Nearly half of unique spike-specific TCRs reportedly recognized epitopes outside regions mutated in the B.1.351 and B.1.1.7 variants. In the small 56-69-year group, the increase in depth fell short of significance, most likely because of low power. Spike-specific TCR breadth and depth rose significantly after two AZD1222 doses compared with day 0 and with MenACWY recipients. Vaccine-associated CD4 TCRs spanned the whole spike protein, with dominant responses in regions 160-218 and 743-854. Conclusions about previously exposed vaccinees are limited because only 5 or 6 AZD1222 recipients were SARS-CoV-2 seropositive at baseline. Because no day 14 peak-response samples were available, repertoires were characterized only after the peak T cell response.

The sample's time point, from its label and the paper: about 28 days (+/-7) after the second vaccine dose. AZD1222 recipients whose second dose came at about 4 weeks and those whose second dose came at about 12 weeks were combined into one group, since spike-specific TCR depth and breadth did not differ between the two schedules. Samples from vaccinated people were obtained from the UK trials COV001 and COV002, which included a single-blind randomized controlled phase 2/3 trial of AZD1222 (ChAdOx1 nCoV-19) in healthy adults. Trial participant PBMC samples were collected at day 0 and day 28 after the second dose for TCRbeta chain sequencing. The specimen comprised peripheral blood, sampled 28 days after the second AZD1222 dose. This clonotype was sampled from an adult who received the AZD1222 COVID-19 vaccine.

This receptor carries the CDR3 CATSDFKGRRETQYF. The bases read TGTGCCACCAGTGATTTTAAGGGAAGGAGAGAGACCCAGTACTTC. Here the chain combines TRBV24-1 and TRBJ2-5, with the D segment identity uncertain. Between the V and J ends, shortened by 1 base and 4 bases respectively, the junction contains 12 bases. Including cysteine and phenylalanine, the CDR3 has 15 amino acids. Of the read, only the CDR3 DNA is kept; its 45 bases are in frame from base 1. Looking up the germline V gene yields CDR1 KGHDR and CDR2 SFDVKD.